This T cell receptor beta chain appears in the sequencing data of a study of T cell changes during pregnancy in multiple sclerosis. CDR3 length: 12 residues. Germline loops: CDR1 SEHNR, CDR2 FQNEAQ (reference sequence). V shed 3 bases and J shed 13 bases, with 10 bases lying between them. Libraries were prepared by immunoSEQ multiplex PCR; TCRdb keeps only in-frame clonotypes and omits some of them. The sample records roughly 93,000 clones, under 95% being singletons. This specimen was peripheral blood, taken in the first trimester of pregnancy. This receptor was taken from a female donor in good health, enrolled as a control in a pregnancy study. V is TRBV7-9 and J is TRBJ1-6, with D uncertain. As DNA, the CDR3 is TGTGCCAGCAGCTTGGCCGGGAAGCCCCTCCACTTT. Encoded protein: CASSLAGKPLHF.